Each of the 13 T cell receptor beta chains below was sequenced from the same sample in a study of CD8 T cells in Susac syndrome. Roughly 0.45 to 1 ug RNA was reverse transcribed with random hexamers. TCRdb redid the calling of the immunoSEQ multiplex PCR reads with MiXCR, one entry per CDR3 protein. Counted here are roughly 190,000 distinct CDR3 sequences, about 95% occurring once; the ten biggest clones make up 0.1%. Sample: CD4+ T cells from PBMCs. The source of these receptors is a human donor in good health.

The chain uses TRBV5-4 and TRBJ2-1; the match to TRBD2 covers 10 bases. The CDR3 contains 15 residues. V shed 4 bases, J shed 6 bases, and the junction held 7 bases outside the gene matches. Per germline, CDR1 SGHNT and CDR2 YYREEE (reference sequence). The CDR3 is CASSRLAGEGNEQFF. The DNA for the CDR3 is TGTGCCAGCAGCCGCCTAGCGGGAGAGGGCAATGAGCAGTTCTTC.

The genes are TRBV20-1 and TRBJ2-1; the match to TRBD2 covers 11 bases. The CDR3 is made up of 15 amino acids. The germline V gene has CDR1 DFQATT and CDR2 SNEGSKA (reference sequence). The V segment lost 7 bases and the J segment 4 bases; nucleotides outside the gene matches: 9. The CDR3 here is CSVRRGTSGYNEQFF. The CDR3 nucleotides read TGCAGTGTCAGAAGAGGGACTAGCGGTTACAATGAGCAGTTCTTC.

The CDR3 DNA reads TGTGCCTGGAGTGGGCAGGCTAACACTGAAGCTTTCTTT. Its translation: CAWSGQANTEAFF. This chain joins TRBV30 and TRBJ1-1; no reliable D call. Trimming left V 1 base short and J 2 bases short, with 8 bases between. Germline CDR1 reads GTSNPN; CDR2 reads SVGIG (reference sequence). This CDR3 region has 13 residues. Combining the CDR3 with reference TRBV30 and TRBJ1-1 gives the whole variable domain SQTIHQWPATLVQPVGSPLSLECTVEGTSNPNLYWYRQAAGRGLQLLFYSVGIGQISSEVPQNLSASRPQDRQFILSSKKLLLSDSGFYLCAWSGQANTEAFFGQGTRLTVV.

Only a few counts were recorded for this clonotype. The chain recombines TRBV7-2 with TRBJ2-7; perhaps TRBD1 as D (6 bases). V gave up 5 bases and J gave up 3 bases, with 8 bases separating them. The CDR3 length is 12 residues. Germline CDR1 SGHTA, CDR2 FQGNSA. The CDR3 DNA sequence: TGTGCCAGCAGCATACAGGGCTACGAGCAGTACTTC. As protein: CASSIQGYEQYF.

The chain joins TRBV9 to TRBJ1-5; no clear D. The CDR3 totals 15 residues. Germline V gene data show CDR1 as SGDLS and CDR2 as YYNGEE. The germline V and J ends were trimmed by 1 base and 5 bases, with 13 bases remaining between them. This CDR3 is CASSVSDRGDQPQHF. As DNA, the CDR3 is TGTGCCAGCAGCGTATCTGACCGCGGCGATCAGCCCCAGCATTTT.

This clonotype was detected once. The genes are TRBV29-1 and TRBJ2-1, with D tentatively TRBD1 (6 bases). CDR1 is SQVTM, CDR2 ANQGSEA, per germline. The germline V and J ends were trimmed by 6 bases and 9 bases, with 21 bases remaining between them. CDR3 length: 14 residues. CDR3 sequence reads: CSVVRDTAWGEQFF. In DNA, the CDR3 is TGCAGCGTCGTCCGGGACACCGCGTGGGGTGAGCAGTTCTTC.

This chain's CDR3 is CASRKLGTSGNTQYF. CDR3 coding DNA: TGTGCCAGCAGGAAACTAGGGACTAGCGGAAATACGCAGTATTTT. The chain links TRBV6-2 or TRBV6-3 to TRBJ2-3; 11 nucleotides align to TRBD2. The CDR3 length is 15 residues. Per the germline V gene, CDR1 is MNHEY and CDR2 is SVGEGT. J gave up 7 bases and V 6 bases, and 9 bases lay outside the gene matches.

V is TRBV28 and J is TRBJ2-7; possibly TRBD1 for D (6 bases). V gave up 4 bases and J gave up 2 bases, with 12 bases separating them. The CDR3 totals 14 residues. The germline V gene has CDR1 MDHEN and CDR2 SYDVKM. This CDR3 reads CASSYWGRPYEQYF. The CDR3 DNA sequence: TGTGCCAGCAGTTACTGGGGGCGTCCCTACGAGCAGTACTTC.

In DNA, the CDR3 is TGTGCCAGCAGCTTCACCCAAATGAAAAATGAGCAGTTCTTC. This codes for CASSFTQMKNEQFF. The chain employs TRBV7-2 and TRBJ2-1; no firm D call. CDR1 is SGHTA and CDR2 is FQGNSA in the germline V gene. V was clipped by 3 bases and J by 7 bases, with 13 bases between them. The CDR3 loop spans 14 amino acids.

The chain carries TRBV25-1 and TRBJ2-3; D unresolved. V was pared by 4 bases and J by 0 bases, with 8 bases between. CDR3 size: 14 residues. CDR1 and CDR2 from the germline V gene are MGHDK and SYGVNS. As DNA, the CDR3 is TGTGCCAGCAGTGGTCTACTCAGCACAGATACGCAGTATTTT. Amino acids: CASSGLLSTDTQYF.

The chain combines TRBV7-8 with TRBJ2-7, with no clear D. CDR1 is SGHVS and CDR2 is FQNEAQ in the germline V gene. The length of the CDR3 is 14 residues. V lost 5 bases and J lost 1, with 12 bases in between. Written as DNA, the CDR3 is TGTGCCAGCAGCGTCAGGACCCATTCCTACGAGCAGTACTTC. Protein product: CASSVRTHSYEQYF.

This clonotype was observed a single time. The V call is TRBV27, the J call TRBJ2-3; 8 nucleotides agree with TRBD2. V shed 4 bases and J 7 bases; nucleotides not matched to a gene: 13. Germline V gene data show CDR1 as MNHEY and CDR2 as SMNVEV (reference sequence). The CDR3 covers 16 residues. CDR3 sequence: CASSWVGGRPSNTQYF. The DNA of the CDR3 is TGTGCCAGCAGTTGGGTAGGCGGGAGGCCCAGTAATACGCAGTATTTT.

The rearrangement joins TRBV4-2 to TRBJ2-5; possibly TRBD1 for D (6 bases). Trimming shortened V by 0 bases and J by 5 bases, and 13 bases separated the two germline ends. The CDR3 runs 15 residues. Germline assignment: CDR1 LGHNA and CDR2 YNFKEQ. The CDR3 loop reads CASSQEWGPAETQYF. DNA for the CDR3: TGTGCCAGCAGCCAAGAATGGGGGCCCGCTGAGACCCAGTACTTC.